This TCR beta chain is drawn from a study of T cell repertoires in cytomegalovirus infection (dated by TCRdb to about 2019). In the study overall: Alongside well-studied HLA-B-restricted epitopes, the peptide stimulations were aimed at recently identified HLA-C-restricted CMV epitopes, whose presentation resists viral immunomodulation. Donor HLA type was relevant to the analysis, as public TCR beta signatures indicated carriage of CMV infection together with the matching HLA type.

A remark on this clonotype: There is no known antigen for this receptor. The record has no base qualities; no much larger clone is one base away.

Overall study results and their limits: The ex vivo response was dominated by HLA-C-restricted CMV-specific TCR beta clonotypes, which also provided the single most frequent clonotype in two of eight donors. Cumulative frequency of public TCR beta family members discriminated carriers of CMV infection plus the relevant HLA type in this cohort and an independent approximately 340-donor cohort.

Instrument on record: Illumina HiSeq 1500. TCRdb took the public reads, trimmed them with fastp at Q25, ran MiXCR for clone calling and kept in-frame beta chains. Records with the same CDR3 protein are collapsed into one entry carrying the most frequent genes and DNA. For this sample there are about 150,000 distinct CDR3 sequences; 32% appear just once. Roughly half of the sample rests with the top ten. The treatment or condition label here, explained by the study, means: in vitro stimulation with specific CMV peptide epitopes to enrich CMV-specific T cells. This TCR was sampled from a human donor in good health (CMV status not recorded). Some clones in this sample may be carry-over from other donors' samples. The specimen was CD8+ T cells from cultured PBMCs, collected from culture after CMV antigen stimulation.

The CDR3 amino acid sequence is: CASSIVTGVNTEAFF. The DNA sequence is given as TGTGCCAGTAGTATAGTTACAGGGGTGAACACTGAAGCTTTCTTT. The sequence links TRBV19 to TRBJ1-1; TRBD1 agrees with 7 junctional bases. Its CDR3 holds 15 amino acids, cysteine through phenylalanine. Only the CDR3 DNA is retained, 45 bases long and in frame from the first base. The V end gives up 1 base and the J end 0 bases, leaving 2 bases in the junction not matched to a gene. CDR1 LNHDA and CDR2 SQIVND were looked up in the germline V gene (reference sequence).